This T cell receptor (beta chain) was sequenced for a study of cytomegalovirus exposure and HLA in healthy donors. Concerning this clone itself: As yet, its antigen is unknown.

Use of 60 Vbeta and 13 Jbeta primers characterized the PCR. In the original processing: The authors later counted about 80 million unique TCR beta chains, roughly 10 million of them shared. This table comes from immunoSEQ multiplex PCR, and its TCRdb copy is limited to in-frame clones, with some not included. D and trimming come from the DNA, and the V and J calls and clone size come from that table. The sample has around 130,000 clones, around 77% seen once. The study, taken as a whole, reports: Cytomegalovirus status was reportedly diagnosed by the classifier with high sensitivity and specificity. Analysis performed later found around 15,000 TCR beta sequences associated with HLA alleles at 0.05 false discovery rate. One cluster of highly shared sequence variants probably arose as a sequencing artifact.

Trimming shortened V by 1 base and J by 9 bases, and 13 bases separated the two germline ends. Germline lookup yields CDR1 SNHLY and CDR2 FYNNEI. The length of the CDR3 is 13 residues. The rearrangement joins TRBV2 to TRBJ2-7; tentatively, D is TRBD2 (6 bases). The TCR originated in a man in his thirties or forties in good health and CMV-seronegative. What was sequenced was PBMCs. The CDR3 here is CASSEDLNGRQYF. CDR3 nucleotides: TGTGCCAGCAGTGAAGACCTAAACGGGAGGCAGTACTTC.